One sample yielded the 9 T cell receptor beta chains listed below, sequenced in a study of control samples from healthy donors and cancer patients. Libraries were prepared by immunoSEQ multiplex PCR; TCRdb keeps only in-frame clonotypes and omits some of them. The sample holds some 13,000 clones, approximately 77% seen once. Material: formalin-fixed, paraffin-embedded tissue. The receptors come from a male donor with melanoma.

The chain recombines TRBV6-2 or TRBV6-3 with TRBJ2-3; 13 bases agree with TRBD2. With V trimmed by 2 bases and J by 2 bases, 7 bases remained unmatched. This CDR3 is 18 amino acids long. Germline V gene sequence: CDR1 MNHEY, CDR2 SVGEGT. The DNA of the CDR3 is TGTGCCAGCAGTTACATACTAGCGGGGGGGCGGACCACAGATACGCAGTATTTT. This codes for CASSYILAGGRTTDTQYF.

This chain links TRBV30 with TRBJ1-4; TRBD1 agrees at 11 bases. Germline CDR1 GTSNPN, CDR2 SVGIG (reference sequence). This CDR3 is 15 amino acids long. Unmatched junction bases numbered 4, after V lost 2 bases and J lost 5 bases. CDR3 sequence: CAWSPGTGGNEKLFF. The CDR3 nucleotides read TGTGCCTGGAGTCCAGGGACAGGGGGGAATGAAAAACTGTTTTTT.

The chain recombines TRBV7-9 with TRBJ2-5; no reliable D call. CDR1 is SEHNR, CDR2 FQNEAQ, per germline (reference sequence). There are 12 residues in the CDR3. V was pared by 11 bases and J by 1 base, with 11 bases between. CDR3 in DNA: TGTGCCGTCATCCAGTTCCAAGAGACCCAGTACTTC. Translation gives CAVIQFQETQYF.

This clone occurred a few times. J is TRBJ1-2 and V is TRBV6-2 or TRBV6-3; possible D gene TRBD1, 6 bases. The ends were cut back, 0 bases at V and 7 bases at J, with 15 bases in the middle. Germline lookup yields CDR1 MNHEY and CDR2 SVGEGT. The CDR3 covers 15 residues. This CDR3 reads CASSYSQGRAGGYTF. The DNA for the CDR3 is TGTGCCAGCAGTTACTCGCAGGGGCGCGCAGGTGGCTACACCTTC.

This chain joins TRBV4-1 and TRBJ1-5, with no clear D. Germline lookup yields CDR1 MGHRA and CDR2 YSYEKL. V gave up 4 bases and J gave up 9 bases, with 13 bases separating them. The CDR3 contains 13 residues. The CDR3 coding sequence is TGCGCCAGCAGCCCGGACGGAAGTTTGCCCCAGCATTTT. This translates into CASSPDGSLPQHF.

The chain uses TRBV3-1 (or the pseudogene TRBV3-2) and TRBJ1-5; 11 bases map to TRBD1. Germline lookup yields CDR1 LGHDT and CDR2 YNNKEL (reference sequence). CDR3 length equals 19 residues. The trim removed 0 bases at V and 0 bases at J, leaving 7 bases unmatched. CDR3 DNA: TGTGCCAGCAGCCAAGATCTTGGGACAGGGGGTCCTAGCAATCAGCCCCAGCATTTT. Translating it yields CASSQDLGTGGPSNQPQHF.

Notes on this clone: Other DNA variants within this sample encode the same CDR3. J is TRBJ1-5 and V is TRBV27; D unclear. Germline-derived CDR1 and CDR2 are MNHEY and SMNVEV (reference sequence). V shed 3 bases and J shed 1 base, with 7 bases lying between them. This CDR3 is 14 amino acids long. This chain's CDR3 is CASSFRSSNQPQHF. The CDR3 region has the DNA TGTGCCAGCAGTTTCCGTAGCAGCAATCAGCCCCAGCATTTT.

This chain links TRBV2 with TRBJ1-1; possibly TRBD1 for D (6 bases). V was shortened by 4 bases and J by 0 bases, with 12 bases between the two germline ends. CDR1 is SNHLY, CDR2 FYNNEI, per germline. The CDR3 covers 15 residues. CDR3 sequence (DNA): TGTGCCAGCAGTGGTAGGTGGGGGCTGAACACTGAAGCTTTCTTT. Encoded protein: CASSGRWGLNTEAFF.

The CDR3 DNA reads as TGTGCCAGCAAGTGGGGCAGATTCTCCTACGAGCAGTACTTC. Protein product: CASKWGRFSYEQYF. V gene TRBV6-6 combines with J gene TRBJ2-7; the D gene is possibly TRBD1 (5 bases). Germline V gene lookup returns CDR1 MNHNY and CDR2 SVGAGI (reference sequence). This CDR3 is built from 14 residues. V was trimmed by 7 bases and J by 0 bases, leaving 13 bases between them.